Below are 26 T cell receptor beta chains sequenced from a single sample in a study of OX40 agonist ivuxolimab in advanced cancers. This table comes from immunoSEQ multiplex PCR, and its TCRdb copy is limited to in-frame clones, with some not included. The sample gives 65,000 to 100,000 clones, about 92% of which show up once; 0.33% is in the top ten. Sequenced material: CD4+ or CD8+ T cells sorted from blood, taken in a trial of the OX40 agonist ivuxolimab. The receptors were sampled from an adult with an advanced solid tumor such as melanoma, head and neck, liver or kidney cancer.

This clone has only one observation. The gene calls are TRBV27 and TRBJ2-3; no definite D call. Germline V CDR1 and CDR2: MNHEY, SMNVEV (reference sequence). Between the trimmed V and J ends, which lost 5 bases and 2 bases, there was a span of 26 bases. The CDR3 covers 19 residues. The CDR3 sequence is CASSPRKGLYPTVTDTQYF. For the CDR3, the DNA is TGTGCCAGCAGTCCCCGTAAGGGTTTATACCCCACCGTCACAGATACGCAGTATTTT.

The rearrangement links TRBV5-1 to TRBJ2-1; D uncertain. The CDR3 has 17 residues. Germline V gene sequence: CDR1 SGHRS, CDR2 YFSETQ. Between the trimmed V and J ends, which lost 1 base and 0 bases, there was a span of 14 bases. In DNA form, the CDR3 reads TGCGCCAGCAGCTTGCTATCCCGGATTAGCTCCTACAATGAGCAGTTCTTC. This sequence encodes CASSLLSRISSYNEQFF.

V and J are TRBV5-1 and TRBJ2-5, with D possibly matching TRBD1 (6 bases). The germline gives CDR1 SGHRS, CDR2 YFSETQ. The CDR3 runs to 13 residues. Trimming left V 7 bases short and J 2 bases short, with 12 bases between. The CDR3 DNA sequence: TGCGCCAGCTTCAGGGGAGAGCAAGAGACCCAGTACTTC. It specifies CASFRGEQETQYF.

A note on this clone: At one boundary the junction diverges from the germline segment, which might be a read error. This sequence joins TRBV7-7 and TRBJ2-2; D may be TRBD1 (5 bases). The CDR3 spans 16 residues. Germline lookup yields CDR1 SSHAT and CDR2 FNYEAQ (reference sequence). The CDR3 coding sequence is TGTGCTAGCAGCTTAAGGGGCAGGACGAACACCGGGGAGCTGTTTTTT. Residues: CASSLRGRTNTGELFF.

The V gene is TRBV18, the J gene TRBJ1-3, with TRBD1 matching over 9 bases. The ends lost 4 bases at V and 6 bases at J; junction bases unmatched: 7. This CDR3 region has 15 residues. Germline CDR1 and CDR2: KGHSH and LQKENI. CDR3 sequence: CASSQYGTGLNTIYF. Written as DNA, the CDR3 is TGTGCCAGCTCACAATACGGGACAGGGCTAAACACCATATATTTT.

This clone was seen a handful of times. This chain uses TRBV5-1 with TRBJ2-1; 8 bases are a match to TRBD2. J lost 3 bases, V lost 5 bases, and 7 bases had no gene match. This CDR3 contains 15 residues. Germline lookup yields CDR1 SGHRS and CDR2 YFSETQ. DNA of the CDR3: TGCGCCAGCAGGGAGGCGGGGGGTTACTACAATGAGCAGTTCTTC. Translated, it gives CASREAGGYYNEQFF.

The J gene is TRBJ1-2, the V gene TRBV5-1, with D possibly matching TRBD1 (6 bases). Deletions cut 4 bases from V and 3 bases from J, with 16 bases between. Germline CDR1 SGHRS, CDR2 YFSETQ. The CDR3 consists of 15 residues. The CDR3 DNA reads as TGCGCCAGCAGCCAGAACCCGGGGGCGGACTATGGCTACACCTTC. Its translation: CASSQNPGADYGYTF.

The chain links TRBV28 to TRBJ1-1, with TRBD1 identical over 9 bases. V shed 5 bases and J 5 bases; nucleotides not matched to a gene: 12. Germline V CDR1 and CDR2: MDHEN, SYDVKM. The CDR3 extends over 16 amino acids. The CDR3 DNA reads TGTGCCAGCAGTCCCCCGCAGACAGGGGGAGCTACTGAAGCTTTCTTT. It yields the protein CASSPPQTGGATEAFF. The variable domain in full, completed from reference TRBV28 and TRBJ1-1, reads DVKVTQSSRYLVKRTGEKVFLECVQDMDHENMFWYRQDPGLGLRLIYFSYDVKMKEKGDIPEGYSVSREKKERFSLILESASTNQTSMYLCASSPPQTGGATEAFFGQGTRLTVV.

The V gene is TRBV6-5, the J gene TRBJ2-6; D unclear. V shed 0 bases and J shed 4 bases, with 10 bases lying between them. The CDR3 loop spans 16 amino acids. Germline V gene data show CDR1 as MNHEY and CDR2 as SVGAGI. The CDR3 DNA reads TGTGCCAGCAGTTACTCGACCGGAGCGGGGGCCAACGTCCTGACTTTC. The encoded protein is CASSYSTGAGANVLTF.

J is TRBJ1-1 and V is TRBV5-1; D unclear. The CDR3 loop spans 12 amino acids. Trimming pared 7 bases from V and 1 base from J, leaving 8 bases between. Germline CDR1 reads SGHRS; CDR2 reads YFSETQ. CDR3 sequence: CASRASNTEAFF. CDR3 nucleotides: TGCGCCAGCCGGGCCTCGAACACTGAAGCTTTCTTT.

The chain couples TRBV27 to TRBJ1-2; 7 positions agree with TRBD1. Per germline, CDR1 MNHEY and CDR2 SMNVEV (reference sequence). The CDR3 runs 14 residues. With V trimmed by 10 bases and J by 0 bases, 8 bases remained unmatched. The CDR3 loop reads CATHSGTANYGYTF. The CDR3 DNA is TGTGCCACCCATTCGGGGACAGCTAACTATGGCTACACCTTC.

In its sample, this clone was seen once. The chain employs TRBV19 and TRBJ2-5, with D tentatively TRBD1 (6 bases). Germline lookup yields CDR1 LNHDA and CDR2 SQIVND (reference sequence). CDR3 length: 15 amino acids. V was cut by 7 bases and J by 4 bases, with 19 bases left in between. In nucleotides, the CDR3 is TGTGCCAGTACCCCGACAGGCGTCGAAAGAGAGACCCAGTACTTC. Its protein is CASTPTGVERETQYF.

The rearrangement joins TRBV7-9 to TRBJ2-3; D remains ambiguous. Germline V gene data show CDR1 as SEHNR and CDR2 as FQNEAQ (reference sequence). V gave up 2 bases and J gave up 1 base, with 10 bases separating them. This CDR3 has 15 amino acids. CDR3 nucleotide sequence: TGTGCCAGCAGCTTAATTCCCCAGGGCACAGATACGCAGTATTTT. It is translated as CASSLIPQGTDTQYF. Variable domain in full (rest from reference TRBV7-9 and TRBJ2-3): DTGVSQNPRHKITKRGQNVTFRCDPISEHNRLYWYRQTLGQGPEFLTYFQNEAQLEKSRLLSDRFSAERPKGSFSTLEIQRTEQGDSAMYLCASSLIPQGTDTQYFGPGTRLTVL.

J is TRBJ1-1 and V is TRBV7-9; possible D gene TRBD1, 5 bases. Germline CDR1 SEHNR, CDR2 FQNEAQ (reference sequence). The V and J ends lost 3 bases and 0 bases respectively, with 8 bases between them. The CDR3 is 14 residues long. The CDR3, as DNA: TGTGCCAGCAGCTTCAAGGGGATGAACACTGAAGCTTTCTTT. Translation: CASSFKGMNTEAFF.

The rearrangement uses TRBV5-8 and TRBJ1-6; 9 bases match TRBD1. J lost 5 bases, V lost 4 bases, and 10 bases had no gene match. Germline loops: CDR1 SGHTS, CDR2 YDEGEE. The CDR3 runs to 17 residues. For the CDR3, the DNA is TGTGCCAGCAGCGGATGGACAGGGGTAAAGGATAATTCACCCCTCCACTTT. Translated: CASSGWTGVKDNSPLHF.

The J gene is TRBJ2-7, the V gene TRBV20-1, with D tentatively TRBD2 (6 bases). The CDR3 spans 11 residues. Germline loops: CDR1 DFQATT, CDR2 SNEGSKA (reference sequence). V gave up 3 bases and J gave up 5 bases, with 8 bases separating them. The chain's CDR3 is CSASGGHEQYV. CDR3 coding DNA: TGCAGTGCTAGCGGGGGTCACGAGCAGTACGTC.

V and J are TRBV28 and TRBJ1-2; 11 nucleotides align to TRBD1. V was pared by 9 bases and J by 6 bases, with 9 bases of the junction left unmatched. CDR3 size: 14 residues. CDR1 and CDR2 from the germline V gene are MDHEN and SYDVKM. Here the CDR3 reads CASNSGTGGNGYTF. The DNA for the CDR3 is TGTGCCAGTAACTCCGGGACAGGGGGGAATGGCTACACCTTC.

The rearrangement joins TRBV5-1 to TRBJ1-1; D gene unclear. Trimming left V 0 bases short and J 0 bases short, with 9 bases between. The CDR3 runs to 15 residues. Germline CDR1 reads SGHRS; CDR2 reads YFSETQ. The CDR3 DNA follows: TGCGCCAGCAGCTTGGCGCCAGACATGAACACTGAAGCTTTCTTT. Amino acids: CASSLAPDMNTEAFF.

The J gene is TRBJ1-2, the V gene TRBV27; TRBD1 agrees at 7 bases. V trimming: 2 bases; J trimming: 3 bases; junction bases outside the gene matches: 15. CDR3 length: 18 residues. From germline, CDR1 is MNHEY and CDR2 SMNVEV (reference sequence). The CDR3 sequence is CASSLPATGTARDYGYTF. Written as DNA, the CDR3 is TGTGCCAGCAGTTTACCTGCAACCGGGACAGCTCGGGACTATGGCTACACCTTC.

This chain uses TRBV13 with TRBJ2-7, with D hard to call. V gave up 5 bases and J gave up 5 bases, with 16 bases separating them. CDR3 length: 14 residues. CDR1 and CDR2 (germline): PRHDT, FYEKMQ (reference sequence). The CDR3 reads CASSRPRVKNEQYF. The DNA of the CDR3 is TGTGCCAGCAGCCGACCCCGGGTAAAGAACGAGCAGTACTTC.

The chain links TRBV18 to TRBJ1-6; 7 positions match TRBD1. This CDR3 is 16 amino acids long. Germline lookup yields CDR1 KGHSH and CDR2 LQKENI. The V gene end was trimmed by 6 bases and the J gene end by 7 bases; junction bases not matched to a gene: 12. CDR3 sequence (DNA): TGTGCCAGCTCCTTTGACAAGGGGGCGCGGAATTCACCCCTCCACTTT. It specifies CASSFDKGARNSPLHF. The variable domain in full, with the rest retrieved from reference TRBV18 and TRBJ1-6, is NAGVMQNPRHLVRRRGQEARLRCSPMKGHSHVYWYRQLPEEGLKFMVYLQKENIIDESGMPKERFSAEFPKEGPSILRIQQVVRGDSAAYFCASSFDKGARNSPLHFGNGTRLTVT.

As DNA, the CDR3 is TGTGCCAGCAGGCGACTAGCGGGGGGTCCAGATACGCAGTATTTT. It translates to CASRRLAGGPDTQYF. The chain has TRBV2 and TRBJ2-3; 13 bases align to TRBD2. The germline V gene has CDR1 SNHLY and CDR2 FYNNEI. The CDR3 runs 15 residues. With V trimmed by 6 bases and J by 4 bases, 4 bases remained unmatched.

This rearrangement joins TRBV27 to TRBJ2-3; 7 nucleotides line up with TRBD1. This CDR3 comprises 15 residues. CDR1 is MNHEY, CDR2 SMNVEV, per germline (reference sequence). Unmatched junction bases numbered 4, after V lost 2 bases and J lost 2 bases. CDR3 nucleotide sequence: TGTGCCAGCAGTTTAAGGGACAGAATCACAGATACGCAGTATTTT. This gives the protein CASSLRDRITDTQYF.

This sequence joins TRBV28 and TRBJ2-5, with D maybe TRBD1 (7 bases). This CDR3 contains 14 residues. CDR1 and CDR2 (germline): MDHEN, SYDVKM. Deletions cut 6 bases from V and 1 base from J, with 12 bases between. In DNA form, the CDR3 reads TGTGCCAGCAGGCCAGGGGGGTCCCAAGAGACCCAGTACTTC. Translation gives CASRPGGSQETQYF.

The J gene is TRBJ2-2, the V gene TRBV6-5; D call uncertain. V lost 2 bases and J lost 4, with 5 bases in between. Germline CDR1 MNHEY, CDR2 SVGAGI. The CDR3 sequence is 13 residues long. The CDR3 DNA sequence: TGTGCCAGCAGTTACGTGATCACCGGGGAGCTGTTTTTT. This gives the protein CASSYVITGELFF.

The chain combines TRBV5-6 with TRBJ1-4, with TRBD1 matching over 10 bases. V shed 1 base and J 13 bases; nucleotides not matched to a gene: 16. Germline V gives CDR1 SGHDT, CDR2 YYEEEE. The CDR3 has 17 residues. CDR3: CASSLFQLGTGEVGLFF. The CDR3 region has the DNA TGTGCCAGCAGCTTGTTCCAACTCGGGACAGGGGAGGTGGGACTGTTTTTT.